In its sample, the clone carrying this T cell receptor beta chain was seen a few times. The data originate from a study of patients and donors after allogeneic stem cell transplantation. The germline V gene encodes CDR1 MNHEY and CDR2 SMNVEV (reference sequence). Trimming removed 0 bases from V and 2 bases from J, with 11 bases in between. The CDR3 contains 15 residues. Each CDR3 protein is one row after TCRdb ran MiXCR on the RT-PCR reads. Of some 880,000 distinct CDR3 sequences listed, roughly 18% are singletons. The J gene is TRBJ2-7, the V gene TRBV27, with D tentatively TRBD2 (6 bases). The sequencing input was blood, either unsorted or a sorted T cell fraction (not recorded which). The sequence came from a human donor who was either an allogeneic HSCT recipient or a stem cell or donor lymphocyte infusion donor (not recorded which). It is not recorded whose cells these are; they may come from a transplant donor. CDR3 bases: TGTGCCAGCAGTTTATCGGCGGGAAATACCTACGAGCAGTACTTC. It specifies CASSLSAGNTYEQYF.